This T cell receptor (beta chain) was sequenced in a study of T cells expressing NK-cell markers. TCRdb re-called the 5' RACE reads; one entry per CDR3 protein, DNA not given. The sample includes about 460,000 distinct CDR3 sequences. The CDR3 has 15 amino acids. From germline, CDR1 is MNHNY and CDR2 SVGAGI (reference sequence). This chain links TRBV6-6 with TRBJ1-1; without DNA, the TCRdb call of TRBD1 cannot be checked. This sequence originates from a woman in her forties or fifties in good health. The specimen sequenced was blood T cells: a sorted CD56 or NKG2C T cell subset, CD4+ or CD8+ T cells, or bulk PBMC T cells (not recorded which). The CDR3 reads CASSYASQGWGEAFF.